Listed here are 24 T cell receptor beta chains from one sample, sequenced in a study of radiotherapy plus CTLA-4 blockade in lung cancer. Repertoires were generated with immunoSEQ multiplex PCR, while TCRdb's copy carries only in-frame clones and drops some. The data show just over 60,000 clones, with 70% to 80% seen just once and 3.5% to 4.5% held by the top ten. The sequencing used peripheral blood, collected from a patient treated with radiotherapy plus ipilimumab. These receptors were obtained from a human donor with non-small cell lung cancer who had a complete response to radiotherapy plus ipilimumab.

This chain uses TRBV5-4 with TRBJ2-3; D not certain. Trimming left V 1 base short and J 3 bases short, with 9 bases between. This CDR3 region has 14 residues. Germline V lookup: CDR1 SGHNT, CDR2 YYREEE (reference sequence). The CDR3 is CASSLTLGTDTQYF. Written as DNA, the CDR3 is TGTGCCAGCAGCTTGACTTTAGGGACAGATACGCAGTATTTT.

This chain joins TRBV19 and TRBJ1-5; no definite D call. The CDR3 spans 18 residues. V was clipped by 6 bases and J by 4 bases, with 25 bases between them. CDR1 and CDR2 from the germline V gene are LNHDA and SQIVND (reference sequence). The CDR3 loop is CASSPSPGDSVRNQPQHF. CDR3 coding DNA: TGTGCCAGTAGCCCGTCTCCGGGTGACTCGGTCAGGAATCAGCCCCAGCATTTT.

The V gene is TRBV2, the J gene TRBJ2-7; D could derive from TRBD1 or TRBD2 (5 bases each). Trimming stripped 7 bases from V and 3 bases from J, with 16 bases between. The CDR3 totals 14 residues. Per germline, CDR1 SNHLY and CDR2 FYNNEI. CDR3 DNA sequence: TGTGCCAGCACTGCCGGGGACGTATTCTACGAGCAGTACTTC. As protein: CASTAGDVFYEQYF.

The V gene is TRBV6-6, the J gene TRBJ2-7, with 7 bases that match TRBD2. There are 15 residues in the CDR3. Trimming cost V 2 bases and J 7 bases; bases outside gene matches: 11. Germline values: CDR1 MNHNY, CDR2 SVGAGI (reference sequence). Here the CDR3 DNA reads TGTGCCAGCAGTTACACACCGCAGGGAGGGGAGGAGCAGTACTTC. Translated: CASSYTPQGGEEQYF.

The chain uses TRBV6-5 and TRBJ2-2; D ambiguous. The germline V gene encodes CDR1 MNHEY and CDR2 SVGAGI. The CDR3 extends over 11 amino acids. V gave up 5 bases and J gave up 8 bases, with 6 bases separating them. The CDR3 DNA sequence: TGTGCCAGCAGTGTCCTGGGGGAGCTGTTTTTT. Translated, it gives CASSVLGELFF.

This chain links TRBV28 with TRBJ1-1; TRBD1 is a possible D gene (6 bases). This CDR3 is 14 amino acids long. From germline, CDR1 is MDHEN and CDR2 SYDVKM. Between the trimmed V and J ends, which lost 5 bases and 5 bases, there was a span of 15 bases. The CDR3 sequence is CASSPNLQGTEAFF. Written as DNA, the CDR3 is TGTGCCAGCAGTCCAAACCTCCAGGGGACTGAAGCTTTCTTT.

The rearrangement uses TRBV11-2 and TRBJ2-7, with 9 bases matching TRBD2. From germline, CDR1 is SGHAT and CDR2 FQNNGV. This CDR3 contains 13 residues. J lost 6 bases, V lost 5 bases, and 5 bases had no gene match. This CDR3 reads CASSPAGGGEQYV. CDR3 sequence (DNA): TGTGCCAGCAGCCCCGCGGGGGGGGGCGAGCAGTACGTC.

CDR3 loop: CASSARQGNQPQHF. Written as DNA, the CDR3 is TGTGCCAGCAGCGCGAGACAGGGAAATCAGCCCCAGCATTTT. The rearrangement uses TRBV7-9 and TRBJ1-5; 7 nucleotides match TRBD1. The CDR3 has 14 residues. CDR1 is SEHNR and CDR2 is FQNEAQ in the germline V gene (reference sequence). Germline trimming cut 5 bases from V and 4 bases from J; bases unmatched to any gene: 5.

J is TRBJ1-2 and V is TRBV6-6; the D gene is possibly TRBD1 (5 bases). The length of the CDR3 is 15 residues. The V end lost 6 bases, the J end lost 3 bases, and 17 bases lay between the germline ends. Per the germline V gene, CDR1 is MNHNY and CDR2 is SVGAGI (reference sequence). CDR3 nucleotide sequence: TGTGCCAGCAGGCCAGGGCGGGGAGGAGACTATGGCTACACCTTC. This codes for CASRPGRGGDYGYTF.

This chain joins TRBV4-3 and TRBJ1-4; TRBD1 matches 9 bases. The V gene's germline CDR1 is LGHNA and CDR2 YSLEER. The CDR3 has 17 amino acids. With 2 bases clipped from V and 8 bases from J, the junction kept 12 bases outside the gene matches. The CDR3 nucleotides are TGCGCCAGCAGCCAATCGGGACAGGGCCAGGTTGGGGAAAAACTGTTTTTT. Its translation: CASSQSGQGQVGEKLFF.

The rearrangement uses TRBV15 and TRBJ2-3; a weak D match, TRBD1 (5 bases). The CDR3 totals 15 residues. Germline V lookup: CDR1 LNHNV, CDR2 YYDKDF (reference sequence). The V and J ends lost 1 base and 5 bases respectively, with 13 bases between them. As DNA, the CDR3 is TGTGCCACCAGCAGAGGAATGGGGCTAGTAGATACGCAGTATTTT. Translation: CATSRGMGLVDTQYF.

The chain recombines TRBV9 with TRBJ1-1, with no clear D. The CDR3 has 14 residues. In germline, CDR1 is SGDLS, CDR2 YYNGEE. V was cut by 0 bases and J by 3 bases, with 9 bases left in between. CDR3 region: CASSVVHTDTEAFF. CDR3 DNA sequence: TGTGCCAGCAGCGTAGTTCACACCGACACTGAAGCTTTCTTT.

The chain is built from TRBV7-2 and TRBJ2-5, with D perhaps TRBD2 (6 bases). This CDR3 region has 12 residues. Trimming stripped 2 bases from V and 5 bases from J, with 6 bases between. Per the germline V gene, CDR1 is SGHTA and CDR2 is FQGNSA. The CDR3 is CASSLRGETQYF. The DNA of the CDR3 is TGTGCCAGCAGCTTACGGGGGGAGACCCAGTACTTC.

The rearrangement uses TRBV7-9 and TRBJ2-1; D is possibly TRBD1 (5 bases). The CDR3 covers 19 residues. Trimming cost V 2 bases and J 12 bases, with 32 bases left between them. In germline, CDR1 is SEHNR, CDR2 FQNEAQ (reference sequence). In DNA, the CDR3 is TGTGCCAGCAGCTTAATAGGCCCCGAAGGGGCCACTCGATTAGAATGGCAGTTCTTC. Protein sequence: CASSLIGPEGATRLEWQFF. Together with reference TRBV7-9 and TRBJ2-1, the CDR3 gives the full variable domain: DTGVSQNPRHKITKRGQNVTFRCDPISEHNRLYWYRQTLGQGPEFLTYFQNEAQLEKSRLLSDRFSAERPKGSFSTLEIQRTEQGDSAMYLCASSLIGPEGATRLEWQFFGPGTRLTVL.

V and J are TRBV7-2 and TRBJ2-5, with a tentative D call TRBD1 (6 bases). CDR1 and CDR2 (germline): SGHTA, FQGNSA. Trimming pared 3 bases from V and 4 bases from J, leaving 15 bases between. The CDR3 contains 15 residues. The CDR3 spells CASSFASIGGETQYF. For the CDR3, the DNA is TGTGCCAGCAGCTTCGCATCAATAGGGGGAGAGACCCAGTACTTC. Complete variable domain (other parts from reference TRBV7-2 and TRBJ2-5): GAGVSQSPSNKVTEKGKDVELRCDPISGHTALYWYRQSLGQGLEFLIYFQGNSAPDKSGLPSDRFSAERTGGSVSTLTIQRTQQEDSAVYLCASSFASIGGETQYFGPGTRLLVL.

This clone was counted only a few times. The chain joins TRBV10-3 to TRBJ1-5; maybe TRBD1 (6 bases). Trimming removed 3 bases from V and 1 base from J, with 16 bases in between. The CDR3 length is 17 residues. Germline CDR1 reads ENHRY; CDR2 reads SYGVKD. The CDR3 region is CAISESTGGESNQPQHF. The CDR3, as DNA: TGTGCCATCAGTGAATCAACCGGGGGCGAGAGCAATCAGCCCCAGCATTTT.

This sequence joins TRBV5-1 and TRBJ2-1; 15 positions match TRBD2. Unmatched junction bases numbered 8, after V lost 3 bases and J lost 4 bases. Germline values: CDR1 SGHRS, CDR2 YFSETQ. The CDR3 sequence is 18 residues long. DNA of the CDR3: TGCGCCAGCAGCTCCGGGACTAGCGGGGGGTTCAAGTACAATGAGCAGTTCTTC. Residues: CASSSGTSGGFKYNEQFF. Full variable domain (outside the CDR3, taken from reference TRBV5-1 and TRBJ2-1): KAGVTQTPRYLIKTRGQQVTLSCSPISGHRSVSWYQQTPGQGLQFLFEYFSETQRNKGNFPGRFSGRQFSNSRSEMNVSTLELGDSALYLCASSSGTSGGFKYNEQFFGPGTRLTVL.

The chain couples TRBV12-5 to TRBJ2-5; TRBD1 is a possible D gene (6 bases). CDR1 and CDR2 (germline): LGHNT, FRNRAP. With 4 bases removed from V and 2 bases from J, the gap between germline ends came to 14 bases. The CDR3 covers 15 residues. The CDR3 DNA is TGTGCTAGTGGTTCCCAGACAGGACCACAAGAGACCCAGTACTTC. It encodes CASGSQTGPQETQYF. Filled out from reference TRBV12-5 and TRBJ2-5, the complete variable domain reads DARVTQTPRHKVTEMGQEVTMRCQPILGHNTVFWYRQTMMQGLELLAYFRNRAPLDDSGMPKDRFSAEMPDATLATLKIQPSEPRDSAVYFCASGSQTGPQETQYFGPGTRLLVL.

This chain connects TRBV29-1 to TRBJ1-2; 10 bases are shared with TRBD1. CDR3 length: 13 residues. The V and J ends lost 3 bases and 8 bases, in that order; junction bases with no gene match: 6. Germline CDR1 and CDR2: SQVTM and ANQGSEA. CDR3 in amino acids: CSVDRTGGLGYTF. Written as DNA, the CDR3 is TGCAGCGTTGACCGGACAGGGGGTTTAGGCTACACCTTC.

This rearrangement joins TRBV15 to TRBJ2-4, with TRBD2 matching over 8 bases. Germline V CDR1 and CDR2: LNHNV, YYDKDF (reference sequence). V was clipped by 5 bases and J by 5 bases; unmatched bases: 8. There are 15 residues in the CDR3. CDR3 loop: CATSAAGTRQNIQYF. The CDR3 DNA reads TGTGCCACCAGCGCGGCCGGGACTAGGCAAAACATTCAGTACTTC.

This chain connects TRBV6-5 to TRBJ1-1; D uncertain. V lost 7 bases, J lost 2 bases, and 14 bases lay in between. The CDR3 sequence is 14 residues long. Germline V gene data show CDR1 as MNHEY and CDR2 as SVGAGI. CDR3 coding DNA: TGTGCCAGCAACCCTCAAGGGCACAACACTGAAGCTTTCTTT. It translates to CASNPQGHNTEAFF.

This clone was recorded a few times. The chain uses TRBV19 and TRBJ2-3, with no clear D. Germline V gene data show CDR1 as LNHDA and CDR2 as SQIVND (reference sequence). The germline V and J ends were trimmed by 5 bases and 6 bases, with 9 bases remaining between them. The CDR3 is 12 amino acids. The CDR3 spells CASSPSLDTQYF. CDR3 DNA sequence: TGTGCCAGTAGTCCCTCTTTGGATACGCAGTATTTT.

The chain has TRBV11-2 and TRBJ2-6; weak D call: TRBD1 (6 bases). V shed 6 bases and J shed 1 base, with 13 bases lying between them. The CDR3 length is 16 residues. Germline V gives CDR1 SGHAT, CDR2 FQNNGV. The CDR3 reads CASRRQVQSGANVLTF. DNA for the CDR3: TGTGCCAGCAGGAGACAGGTACAATCTGGGGCCAACGTCCTGACTTTC.

The chain employs TRBV7-8 and TRBJ1-3, with D unresolved. Germline CDR1 is SGHVS and CDR2 is FQNEAQ. Trimming removed 5 bases at V and 3 bases at J, with 5 bases between. The length of the CDR3 is 12 residues. CDR3 residues: CASSILGNTIYF. CDR3 bases: TGTGCCAGCAGCATACTTGGAAACACCATATATTTT. Full variable domain (outside the CDR3, taken from reference TRBV7-8 and TRBJ1-3): GAGVSQSPRYKVAKRGQDVALRCDPISGHVSLFWYQQALGQGPEFLTYFQNEAQLDKSGLPSDRFFAERPEGSVSTLKIQRTQQEDSAVYLCASSILGNTIYFGEGSWLTVV.